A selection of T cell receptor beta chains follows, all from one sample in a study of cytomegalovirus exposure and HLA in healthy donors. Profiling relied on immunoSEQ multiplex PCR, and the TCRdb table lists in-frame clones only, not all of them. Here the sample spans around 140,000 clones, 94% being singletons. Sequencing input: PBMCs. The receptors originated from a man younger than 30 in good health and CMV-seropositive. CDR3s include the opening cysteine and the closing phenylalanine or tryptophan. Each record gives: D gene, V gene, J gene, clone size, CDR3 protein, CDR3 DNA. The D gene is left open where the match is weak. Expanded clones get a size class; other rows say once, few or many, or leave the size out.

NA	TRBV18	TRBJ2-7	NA	CASSTSLGEQYF	TGTGCCAGCTCAACTAGTTTGGGCGAGCAGTACTTC
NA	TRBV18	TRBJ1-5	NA	CASSRVGNQPQHF	TGTGCCAGTAGCAGGGTAGGCAATCAGCCCCAGCATTTT
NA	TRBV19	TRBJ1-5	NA	CASSTGQMGQPQHF	TGTGCCAGTAGTACAGGGCAAATGGGACAGCCCCAGCATTTT
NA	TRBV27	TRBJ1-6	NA	CASSRDSLNSPLHF	TGTGCCAGCAGTCGCGACAGCCTCAATTCACCCCTCCACTTT
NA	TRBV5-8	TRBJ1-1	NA	CASSLEGRTEAFF	TGTGCCAGCAGCTTGGAGGGGAGGACTGAAGCTTTCTTT
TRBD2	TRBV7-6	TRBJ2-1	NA	CASSFEYGGRDSYNEQFF	TGTGCCAGCAGCTTTGAGTACGGCGGGAGGGACTCCTACAATGAGCAGTTCTTC
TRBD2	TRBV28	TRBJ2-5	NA	CASNEGTGTSGRETQYF	TGTGCCAGCAATGAGGGTACCGGGACTAGCGGGCGGGAGACCCAGTACTTC
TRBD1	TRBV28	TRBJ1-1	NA	CASSQNWDRDAFF	TGTGCCAGCAGCCAAAACTGGGACAGGGACGCATTCTTT
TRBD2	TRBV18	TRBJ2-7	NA	CASSPPSPPGLGLNEQYF	TGTGCCAGCTCACCACCGAGTCCTCCGGGACTAGGATTGAACGAGCAGTACTTC
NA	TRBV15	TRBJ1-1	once	CATSQSRGTEAFF	TGTGCCACCAGCCAGAGTAGGGGGACCGAAGCTTTCTTT
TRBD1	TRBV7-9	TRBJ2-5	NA	CASRAGTGRETQYF	TGTGCCAGCAGGGCCGGGACAGGGAGAGAGACCCAGTACTTC
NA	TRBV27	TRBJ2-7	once	CASGGYYEQYF	TGTGCCAGCGGGGGGTACTACGAGCAGTACTTC
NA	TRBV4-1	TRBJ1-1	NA	CASSPGQNTEAFF	TGCGCCAGCAGCCCCGGACAAAACACTGAAGCTTTCTTT
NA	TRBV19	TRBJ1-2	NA	CASSMPPGVYGYTF	TGTGCCAGTAGTATGCCCCCGGGGGTCTATGGCTACACCTTC
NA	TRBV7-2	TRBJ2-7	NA	CASSGGSPKQYF	TGTGCCAGCAGCGGGGGCTCCCCCAAGCAGTACTTC
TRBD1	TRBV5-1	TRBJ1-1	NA	CASSTSAGGYTEAFF	TGCGCCAGCAGCACCTCGGCAGGGGGCTACACTGAAGCTTTCTTT
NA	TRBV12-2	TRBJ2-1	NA	CASRPDPGLVHQIGNEQFF	TGTGCAAGTCGCCCCGATCCGGGACTAGTTCATCAAATCGGCAATGAGCAGTTCTTC
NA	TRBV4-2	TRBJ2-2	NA	CASSQVVAGVAGELFF	TGTGCCAGCAGCCAAGTAGTGGCAGGGGTGGCCGGGGAGCTGTTTTTT
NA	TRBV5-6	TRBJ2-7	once	CASSPGGRSYEQYF	TGTGCCAGCAGCCCCGGGGGTAGGTCCTACGAGCAGTACTTC
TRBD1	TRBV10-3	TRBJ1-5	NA	CAIRTGGSESEAQHF	TGTGCCATAAGGACAGGGGGCTCCGAGAGTGAGGCCCAGCATTTT
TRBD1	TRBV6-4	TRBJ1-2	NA	CASSDQNRGKNYGYTF	TGTGCCAGCAGTGACCAAAACAGGGGTAAAAACTATGGCTACACCTTC
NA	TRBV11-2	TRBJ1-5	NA	CASSPGGLQGQPQHF	TGTGCCAGCAGCCCTGGGGGCTTGCAGGGTCAGCCCCAGCATTTT